This T cell receptor beta chain was sequenced during a study of T cell responses to AZD1222 COVID-19 vaccine. Study findings and constraints: CD4 TCRs associated with vaccination spanned spike, dominating at 160-218 and 743-854.

The assay was immunoSEQ multiplex PCR, and TCRdb's table has in-frame clones only and misses some. The table has 85,000 to 130,000 clones, 87% seen once; the top ten hold 2.5% to 4%. About this clone itself: Antigen specificity is unknown.

The clonotype originates from an adult in good health. Sequences were derived from peripheral blood, sampled on day 0 of AZD1222 vaccination.

CDR3 in DNA: TGTGCCAGCAGCTTAGCGGGGGGGGCCACAGATACGCAGTATTTT. Protein sequence: CASSLAGGATDTQYF. This chain joins TRBV7-9 and TRBJ2-3; tentatively, D is TRBD2 (7 bases). V was trimmed by 0 bases and J by 2 bases, leaving 9 bases between them. CDR3 length equals 15 residues. Germline assignment: CDR1 SEHNR and CDR2 FQNEAQ (reference sequence). Full variable domain (rest looked up from reference TRBV7-9 and TRBJ2-3): DTGVSQNPRHKITKRGQNVTFRCDPISEHNRLYWYRQTLGQGPEFLTYFQNEAQLEKSRLLSDRFSAERPKGSFSTLEIQRTEQGDSAMYLCASSLAGGATDTQYFGPGTRLTVL.